Listed below are T cell receptor beta chains from one sample, sequenced in a study of blood T cell repertoires in COVID-19. Repertoires were generated with immunoSEQ multiplex PCR, while TCRdb's copy carries only in-frame clones and drops some. The table records more than 95,000 clones, 80% to 90% of them present only once. Sequenced input: peripheral blood. These receptors originate from a man over 45 with acute or convalescent COVID-19. The CDR3 runs from the conserved cysteine through the conserved F or W. The D gene is left open where the match is weak. For some rows the clone size is stated as once, few or many, or as a class when expanded; others skip it.

j_call | d_call | clone_size | v_call | cdr3_nt | cdr3_aa
TRBJ2-7 | TRBD2 | - | TRBV28 | TGTGCCAGCAGTTTAGGGGGGGTAGGGTCCTACGAGCAGTACTTC | CASSLGGVGSYEQYF
TRBJ2-1 | - | - | TRBV25-1 | TGTGCCAGCAGTGAATCCTCTAGCGCCAACAATGAGCAGTTCTTC | CASSESSSANNEQFF
TRBJ2-5 | - | - | TRBV10-3 | TGTGCCATCAGTGAGCAGGGGATGGAGACCCAGTACTTC | CAISEQGMETQYF
TRBJ1-1 | - | - | TRBV20-1 | TGCAGTGCTAGTAAAGGGGTCGGTGAAGCTTTCTTT | CSASKGVGEAFF
TRBJ2-2 | - | once | TRBV18 | TGTGCCAGCTCACGGGACACACCGAACACCGGGGAGCTGTTTTTT | CASSRDTPNTGELFF
TRBJ2-7 | TRBD2 | - | TRBV5-1 | TGCGCCAGCAGCTCGAGTCCTAGCGGAACCTACGAGCAGTACTTC | CASSSSPSGTYEQYF
TRBJ1-5 | TRBD1 | - | TRBV6-1 | TGTGCCAGCAGTGGCCGGGACAGGGGCCGAAACAGCAATCAGCCCCAGCATTTT | CASSGRDRGRNSNQPQHF
TRBJ1-5 | - | - | TRBV3-1/TRBV3-2 | TGTGCCAGCAGCCTAGGGGCATCCATGGGGCAGCCCCAGCATTTT | CASSLGASMGQPQHF
TRBJ2-3 | - | - | TRBV24-1 | TGTGCCACCAGTGACCGGACTTTACACACAGATACGCAGTATTTT | CATSDRTLHTDTQYF
TRBJ2-2 | - | - | TRBV19 | TGTGCCAGTACCCTTAGGGGGAGAGCGAACACCGGGGAGCTGTTTTTT | CASTLRGRANTGELFF
TRBJ2-2 | - | - | TRBV18 | TGTGCCAGCGAGGGCGGGGAGCTGTTTTTT | CASEGGELFF
TRBJ1-4 | - | - | TRBV19 | TGTGCCAGTAGTACACAGGGAGCAACTAATGAAAAACTGTTTTTT | CASSTQGATNEKLFF
TRBJ2-7 | TRBD2 | - | TRBV19 | TGTGCCAGTACCACCGGGACTAGCCCCTACGAGCAGTACTTC | CASTTGTSPYEQYF
TRBJ2-7 | - | - | TRBV4-1 | TGCGCCAGCAGCCAAGAGGACTTCATGTCCTACGAGCAGTACTTC | CASSQEDFMSYEQYF
TRBJ2-1 | TRBD2 | - | TRBV5-1 | TGCGCCAGCAGCCGAGAGGGAGCGGGAGCTTACAATGAGCAGTTCTTC | CASSREGAGAYNEQFF
TRBJ2-1 | TRBD2 | - | TRBV27 | TGTGCCAGCAGTTTGCGACTAGCGGGAGGGTTCAATGAGCAGTTCTTC | CASSLRLAGGFNEQFF
TRBJ2-1 | TRBD2 | - | TRBV19 | TGTGCCAGTAGCAGGCCTCTAGCGGAGGACCGTGAGCAGTTCTTC | CASSRPLAEDREQFF
TRBJ1-6 | - | - | TRBV5-1 | TGCGCCAGCAGCTGGGGACTGGAGTACTCACCCCTCCACTTT | CASSWGLEYSPLHF
TRBJ2-7 | - | - | TRBV12-3/TRBV12-4 | TGTGCCAGCAGCCTAAACCAACCCTACGAGCAGTACTTC | CASSLNQPYEQYF
TRBJ1-1 | - | - | TRBV7-2 | TGTGCCAGCAGCTTAGTAGATGAAGCTTTCTTT | CASSLVDEAFF
TRBJ2-7 | - | - | TRBV6-5 | TGTGCCAGCAGCAGTACGGCCCTAGCCTACGAGCAGTACTTC | CASSSTALAYEQYF
TRBJ2-1 | TRBD2 | - | TRBV2 | TGTGCCAGCAGTGAATTGCTAGCGGGAGTGGGGGAGCAGTTCTTC | CASSELLAGVGEQFF
TRBJ2-3 | - | - | TRBV29-1 | TGCAGCGTTGGGGCAGGGCCAACGCAGTATTTT | CSVGAGPTQYF
TRBJ2-1 | - | - | TRBV19 | TGTGCCAGTATCGGGATGGCGGGTGCCTACAATGAGCAGTTCTTC | CASIGMAGAYNEQFF
TRBJ2-1 | TRBD1 | - | TRBV24-1 | TGTGCCACCAGTGATCGACAGGGAGTAGGCAATGAGCAGTTCTTC | CATSDRQGVGNEQFF
TRBJ2-5 | TRBD1 | - | TRBV30 | TGTGCCTGGAGTGTGAAGGGGGCAGAGACCCAGTACTTC | CAWSVKGAETQYF
TRBJ2-3 | - | - | TRBV10-1 | TGCGCCAGCAGTGAGTCAGGGGGCGGGAAAACAGATACGCAGTATTTT | CASSESGGGKTDTQYF
TRBJ1-3 | - | - | TRBV30 | TGTGCCTGGAGCGAGGAGGTATTGGCTGGAAACACCATATATTTT | CAWSEEVLAGNTIYF
TRBJ2-7 | TRBD2 | - | TRBV10-2 | TGCGCCAGCAGAGCGGGAGGGTCTGGGGACGAGCAGTACTTC | CASRAGGSGDEQYF
TRBJ2-3 | TRBD1 | - | TRBV10-1 | TGCGCCAGCAGCGGACAGGGCACTACTACCACAGATACGCAGTATTTT | CASSGQGTTTTDTQYF
TRBJ2-1 | TRBD2 | - | TRBV27 | TGTGCCAGCAGTGTGGGACTAGCGGGAGATTATGAGCAGTTCTTC | CASSVGLAGDYEQFF
TRBJ1-2 | - | - | TRBV11-3 | TGTGCCAGCGGGCAGGCTAACTATGGCTACACCTTC | CASGQANYGYTF
TRBJ1-1 | - | - | TRBV12-3/TRBV12-4 | TGTGCCAGCAGTTTAGGCAGCGCAACTGAAGCTTTCTTT | CASSLGSATEAFF
TRBJ2-7 | TRBD2 | once | TRBV3-1/TRBV3-2 | TGTGCCAGCAGCCACAGCGGGAGGGCCTGGGAGCAGTACTTC | CASSHSGRAWEQYF
TRBJ2-3 | TRBD1 | - | TRBV5-1 | TGCGCCAGCAGCTTGCTTGGACAGGGTTTCACAGATACGCAGTATTTT | CASSLLGQGFTDTQYF
TRBJ1-5 | - | few | TRBV18 | TGTGCCAGCTCACCAGGTCAGCTAGACAATCAGCCCCAGCATTTT | CASSPGQLDNQPQHF